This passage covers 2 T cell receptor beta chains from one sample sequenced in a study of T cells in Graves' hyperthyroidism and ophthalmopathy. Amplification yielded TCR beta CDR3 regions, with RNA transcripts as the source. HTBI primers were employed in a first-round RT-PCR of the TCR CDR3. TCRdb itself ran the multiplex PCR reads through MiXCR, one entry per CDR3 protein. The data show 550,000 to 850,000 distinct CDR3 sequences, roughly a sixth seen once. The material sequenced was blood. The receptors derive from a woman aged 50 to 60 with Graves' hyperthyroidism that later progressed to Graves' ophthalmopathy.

CDR3 sequence: CASSLPGAPTDTQYF. As DNA, the CDR3 is TGTGCCAGCAGCTTACCCGGGGCGCCCACAGATACGCAGTATTTT. The chain couples TRBV7-9 to TRBJ2-3; D tentatively fits TRBD1 or TRBD2 (5 bases each). Deletions cut 2 bases from V and 2 bases from J, with 11 bases between. The CDR3 covers 15 residues. Germline CDR1 and CDR2: SEHNR and FQNEAQ (reference sequence).

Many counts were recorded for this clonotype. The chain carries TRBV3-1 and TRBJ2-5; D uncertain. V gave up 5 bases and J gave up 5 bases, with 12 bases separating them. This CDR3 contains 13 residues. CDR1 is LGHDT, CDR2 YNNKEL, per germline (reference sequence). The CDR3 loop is CASSSKFSETQYF. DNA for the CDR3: TGTGCCAGCAGCTCGAAGTTCTCGGAGACCCAGTACTTC.